These T cell receptor beta chains were read from a single sample in a study of T-cell memory formation after mild COVID-19. In TCRdb, the 5' RACE reads were re-called with MiXCR into one record per CDR3 protein. The sample has a few hundred thousand distinct CDR3 sequences, 25% to 30% seen once. Sequenced sample: PBMCs or a T cell subset sorted from them (not recorded which). These receptors came from an adult woman who had mild COVID-19 (a few samples of this study predate the infection). Cell type and time point are not known. The CDR3 runs from the conserved cysteine through the conserved F or W. A D gene is named only where the DNA matches it firmly. Size values are once, few and many counts, or a class for expanded clones, and some rows have none.

TRBJ1-1	NA	TRBV5-1	NA	TGCGCCAGCAGCTTGGGTACTACTGAAGCTTTCTTT	CASSLGTTEAFF
TRBJ2-7	few	TRBV27	NA	TGTGCCAGCAGTTTATCGTTAACTCGTGGCTCCTACGAGCAGTACTTC	CASSLSLTRGSYEQYF
TRBJ2-5	few	TRBV3-1	NA	TGTGCCAGCAGCCCACAGGAACCCCGGGGGGAGACCCAGTACTTC	CASSPQEPRGETQYF
TRBJ2-5	NA	TRBV4-2	TRBD1	TGTGCCAGCAGCCAAGGGGACAGGGCCCAAGAGACCCAGTACTTC	CASSQGDRAQETQYF
TRBJ2-3	NA	TRBV9	TRBD2	TGTGCCAGCAGCGTAGGGGTGACGGGAGGGGTCACAGATACGCAGTATTTT	CASSVGVTGGVTDTQYF
TRBJ1-6	NA	TRBV3-1	NA	TGTGCCAGCAGCCCCGGAGGGGCAAGGAACTCCTATAATTCACCCCTCCACTTT	CASSPGGARNSYNSPLHF
TRBJ2-2	NA	TRBV24-1	TRBD1	TGTGCCACCAGTGATTTGCGATCAGGGGGCGCCGGCACCGGGGAGCTGTTTTTT	CATSDLRSGGAGTGELFF
TRBJ2-3	few	TRBV29-1	TRBD1	TGCAGCGTTGTAGGGACAGGGGACACAGATACGCAGTATTTT	CSVVGTGDTDTQYF
TRBJ2-3	NA	TRBV7-3	TRBD2	TGTGCCAGCACGGTAGCGGGAGGGCCGACAGATACGCAGTATTTT	CASTVAGGPTDTQYF
TRBJ2-7	NA	TRBV4-1	NA	TGCGCCAGCAGCCAAGATGGAGACGGGAACTACGAGCAGTACTTC	CASSQDGDGNYEQYF
TRBJ2-2	NA	TRBV5-1	TRBD1	TGCGCCAGCAGCGGCGCCGGGACAGTAGTCGGGGAGCTGTTTTTT	CASSGAGTVVGELFF
TRBJ1-2	NA	TRBV20-1	TRBD1	TGCAGTGCTAGGCCTCTGGACAGGGGACTGGAAGGCTACACCTTC	CSARPLDRGLEGYTF
TRBJ2-7	few	TRBV7-2	TRBD2	TGTGCCAGCAGCACCCGGACTAGCAACTTATACGAGCAGTACTTC	CASSTRTSNLYEQYF
TRBJ1-2	NA	TRBV6-4	NA	TGTGCCAGCAGATCGGGGGCCTATGGCTACACCTTC	CASRSGAYGYTF
TRBJ1-5	few	TRBV7-9	NA	TGTGCCAGCAGCTTGGGACACAAGGATCAGCCCCAGCATTTT	CASSLGHKDQPQHF